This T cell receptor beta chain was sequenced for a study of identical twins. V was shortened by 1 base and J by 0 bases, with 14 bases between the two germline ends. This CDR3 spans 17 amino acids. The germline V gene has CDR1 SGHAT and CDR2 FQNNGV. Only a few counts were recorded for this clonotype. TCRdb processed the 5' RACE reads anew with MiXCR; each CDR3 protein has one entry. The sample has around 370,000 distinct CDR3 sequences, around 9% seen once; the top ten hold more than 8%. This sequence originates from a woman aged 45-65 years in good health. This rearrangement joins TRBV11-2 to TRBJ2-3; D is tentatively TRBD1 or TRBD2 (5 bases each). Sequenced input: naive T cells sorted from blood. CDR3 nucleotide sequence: TGTGCCAGCAGCTTAGGAGGGTGGGACGCGAGCACAGATACGCAGTATTTT. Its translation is CASSLGGWDASTDTQYF. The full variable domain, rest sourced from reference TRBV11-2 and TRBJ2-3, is EAGVAQSPRYKIIEKRQSVAFWCNPISGHATLYWYQQILGQGPKLLIQFQNNGVVDDSQLPKDRFSAERLKGVDSTLKIQPAKLEDSAVYLCASSLGGWDASTDTQYFGPGTRLTVL.